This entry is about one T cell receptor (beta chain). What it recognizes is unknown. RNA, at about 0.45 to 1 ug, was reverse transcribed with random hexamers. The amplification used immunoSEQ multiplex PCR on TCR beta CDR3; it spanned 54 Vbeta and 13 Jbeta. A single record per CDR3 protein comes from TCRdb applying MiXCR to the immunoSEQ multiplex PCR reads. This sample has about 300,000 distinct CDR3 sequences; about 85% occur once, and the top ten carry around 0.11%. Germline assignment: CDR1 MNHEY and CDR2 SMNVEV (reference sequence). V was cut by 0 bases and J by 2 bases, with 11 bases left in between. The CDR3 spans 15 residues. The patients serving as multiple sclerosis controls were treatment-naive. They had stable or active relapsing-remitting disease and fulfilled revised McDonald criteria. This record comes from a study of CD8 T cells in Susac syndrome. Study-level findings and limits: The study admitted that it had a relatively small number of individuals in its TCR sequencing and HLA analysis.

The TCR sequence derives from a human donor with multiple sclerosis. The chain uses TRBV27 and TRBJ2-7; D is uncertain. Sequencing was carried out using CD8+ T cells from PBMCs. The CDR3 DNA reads TGTGCCAGCAGTTTATCCCTCGGGCCCGCCTACGAGCAGTACTTC. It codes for CASSLSLGPAYEQYF.